This TCR beta chain originates from a study of cytomegalovirus exposure and HLA in healthy donors. The donors, nominally healthy at sampling, likely had unrecorded immune exposures. PCR used 60 Vbeta primers and 13 Jbeta primers. This table comes from immunoSEQ multiplex PCR, and its TCRdb copy is limited to in-frame clones, with some not included. The sample holds under 130,000 clones, nearly 80% seen once. Points on this clone: Other DNA sequences of this sample code for an identical CDR3.

The origin of this receptor is a man aged 30-40 years in good health and CMV-seronegative. The sequenced material came from PBMCs.

CDR3 sequence reads: CASSYGTRAYYGYTF. DNA of the CDR3: TGTGCCAGCAGTTACGGTACGCGCGCTTACTATGGCTACACCTTC. The chain is built from TRBV6-5 and TRBJ1-2; no clear D gene. Germline V gene sequence: CDR1 MNHEY, CDR2 SVGAGI. The V end lost 2 bases, the J end lost 3 bases, and 13 bases lay between the germline ends. CDR3 length: 15 residues.